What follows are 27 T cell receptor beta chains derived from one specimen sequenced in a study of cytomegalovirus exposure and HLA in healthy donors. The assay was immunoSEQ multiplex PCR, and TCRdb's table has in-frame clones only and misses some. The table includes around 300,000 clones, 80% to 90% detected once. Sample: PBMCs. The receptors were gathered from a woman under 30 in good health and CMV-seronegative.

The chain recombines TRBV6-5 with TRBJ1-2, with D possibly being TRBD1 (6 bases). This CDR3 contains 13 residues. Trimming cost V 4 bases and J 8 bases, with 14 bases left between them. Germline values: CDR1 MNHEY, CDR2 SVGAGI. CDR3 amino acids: CASSFATGYGYTF. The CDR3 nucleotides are TGTGCCAGCAGTTTTGCCACAGGGTACGGCTACACCTTC.

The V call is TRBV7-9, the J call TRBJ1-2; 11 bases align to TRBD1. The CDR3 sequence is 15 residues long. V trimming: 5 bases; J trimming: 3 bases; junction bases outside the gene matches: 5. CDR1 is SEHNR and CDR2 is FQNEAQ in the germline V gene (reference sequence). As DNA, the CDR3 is TGTGCCAGCAGCCCCGGGACAGGGGGTTACTATGGCTACACCTTC. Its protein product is CASSPGTGGYYGYTF. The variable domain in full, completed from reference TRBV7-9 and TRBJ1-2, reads DTGVSQNPRHKITKRGQNVTFRCDPISEHNRLYWYRQTLGQGPEFLTYFQNEAQLEKSRLLSDRFSAERPKGSFSTLEIQRTEQGDSAMYLCASSPGTGGYYGYTFGSGTRLTVV.

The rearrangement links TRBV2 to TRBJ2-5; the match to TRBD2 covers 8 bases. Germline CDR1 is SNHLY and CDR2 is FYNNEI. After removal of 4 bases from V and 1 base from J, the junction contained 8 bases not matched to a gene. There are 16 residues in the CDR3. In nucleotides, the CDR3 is TGTGCCAGCAGTGCTATTGAGCGGGAGAGCCAAGAGACCCAGTACTTC. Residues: CASSAIERESQETQYF. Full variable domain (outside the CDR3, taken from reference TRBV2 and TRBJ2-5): EPEVTQTPSHQVTQMGQEVILRCVPISNHLYFYWYRQILGQKVEFLVSFYNNEISEKSEIFDDQFSVERPDGSNFTLKIRSTKLEDSAMYFCASSAIERESQETQYFGPGTRLLVL.

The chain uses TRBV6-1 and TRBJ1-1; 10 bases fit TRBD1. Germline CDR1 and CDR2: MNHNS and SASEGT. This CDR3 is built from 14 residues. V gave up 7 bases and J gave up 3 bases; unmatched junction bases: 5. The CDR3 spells CASTPGQGYTEAFF. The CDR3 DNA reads TGTGCCAGCACTCCGGGACAGGGGTACACTGAAGCTTTCTTT.

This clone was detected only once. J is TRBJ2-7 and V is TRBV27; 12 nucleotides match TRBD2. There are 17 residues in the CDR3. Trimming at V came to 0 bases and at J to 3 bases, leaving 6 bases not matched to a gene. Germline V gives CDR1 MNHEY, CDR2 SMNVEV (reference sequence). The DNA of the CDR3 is TGTGCCAGCAGTTTATCCCCTCGACTAGCGGGAGACTACGAGCAGTACTTC. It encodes CASSLSPRLAGDYEQYF.

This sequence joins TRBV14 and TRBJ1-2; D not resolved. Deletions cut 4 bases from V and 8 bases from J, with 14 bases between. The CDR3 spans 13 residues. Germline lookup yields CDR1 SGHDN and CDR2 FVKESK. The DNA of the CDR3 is TGTGCCAGCAGCCTATTTGTGACTTGGGGCTACACCTTC. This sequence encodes CASSLFVTWGYTF.

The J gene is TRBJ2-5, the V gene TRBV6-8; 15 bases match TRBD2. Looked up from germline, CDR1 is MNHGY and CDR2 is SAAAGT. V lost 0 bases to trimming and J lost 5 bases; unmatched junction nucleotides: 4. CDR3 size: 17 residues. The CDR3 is CASSYSTGTSGGETQYF. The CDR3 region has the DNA TGTGCCAGCAGTTACTCGACAGGGACTAGCGGGGGGGAGACCCAGTACTTC.

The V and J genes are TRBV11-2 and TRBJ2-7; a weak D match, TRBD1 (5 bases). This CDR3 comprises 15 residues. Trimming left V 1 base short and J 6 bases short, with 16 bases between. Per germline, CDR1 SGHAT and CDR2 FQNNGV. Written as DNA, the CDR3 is TGTGCCAGCAGCTTAGGGGGTGACAGATCCAGCGAGCAGTACTTC. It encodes CASSLGGDRSSEQYF.

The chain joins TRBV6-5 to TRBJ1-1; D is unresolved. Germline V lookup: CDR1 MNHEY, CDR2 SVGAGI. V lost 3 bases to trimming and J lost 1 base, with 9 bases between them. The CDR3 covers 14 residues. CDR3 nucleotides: TGTGCCAGCAGTTATAACGTCGGGAACACTGAAGCTTTCTTT. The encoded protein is CASSYNVGNTEAFF.

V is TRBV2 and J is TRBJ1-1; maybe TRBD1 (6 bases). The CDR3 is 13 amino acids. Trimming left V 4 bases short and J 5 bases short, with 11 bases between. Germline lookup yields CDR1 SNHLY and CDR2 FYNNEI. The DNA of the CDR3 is TGTGCCAGCAGTGGTACAGGGAGAACTGAAGCTTTCTTT. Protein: CASSGTGRTEAFF.

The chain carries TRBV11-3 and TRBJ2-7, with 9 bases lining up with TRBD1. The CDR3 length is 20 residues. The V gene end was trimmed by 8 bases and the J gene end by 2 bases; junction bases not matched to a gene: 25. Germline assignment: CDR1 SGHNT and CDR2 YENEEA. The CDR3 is CASQTTGGLDTEGSPYEQYF. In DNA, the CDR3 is TGTGCCAGCCAAACGACAGGGGGACTTGATACTGAAGGGAGCCCCTACGAGCAGTACTTC.

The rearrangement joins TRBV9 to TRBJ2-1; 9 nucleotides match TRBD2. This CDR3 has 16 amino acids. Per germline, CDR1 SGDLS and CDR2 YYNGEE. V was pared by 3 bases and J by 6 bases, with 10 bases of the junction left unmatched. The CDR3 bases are TGTGCCAGCAGCGGACCCGGGACTAGCAAGGGCAATGAGCAGTTCTTC. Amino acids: CASSGPGTSKGNEQFF.

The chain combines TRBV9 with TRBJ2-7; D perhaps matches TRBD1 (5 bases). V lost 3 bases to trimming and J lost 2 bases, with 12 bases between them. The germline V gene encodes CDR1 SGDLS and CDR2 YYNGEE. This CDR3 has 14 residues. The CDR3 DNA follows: TGTGCCAGCAGCGCTGCTGAGGACACCTACGAGCAGTACTTC. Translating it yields CASSAAEDTYEQYF.

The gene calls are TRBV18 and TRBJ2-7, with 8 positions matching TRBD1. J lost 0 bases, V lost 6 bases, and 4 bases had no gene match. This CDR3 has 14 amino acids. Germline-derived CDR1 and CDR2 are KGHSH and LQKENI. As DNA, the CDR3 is TGTGCCAGCTCTGGACAGGGATCCTCCTACGAGCAGTACTTC. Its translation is CASSGQGSSYEQYF. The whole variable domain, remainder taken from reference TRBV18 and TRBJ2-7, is NAGVMQNPRHLVRRRGQEARLRCSPMKGHSHVYWYRQLPEEGLKFMVYLQKENIIDESGMPKERFSAEFPKEGPSILRIQQVVRGDSAAYFCASSGQGSSYEQYFGPGTRLTVT.

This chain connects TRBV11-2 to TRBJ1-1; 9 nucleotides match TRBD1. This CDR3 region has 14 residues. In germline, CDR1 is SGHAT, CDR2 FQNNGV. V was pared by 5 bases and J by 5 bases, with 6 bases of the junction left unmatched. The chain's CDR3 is CASSLTGGRTEAFF. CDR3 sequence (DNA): TGTGCCAGCAGCCTGACAGGGGGGCGAACTGAAGCTTTCTTT.

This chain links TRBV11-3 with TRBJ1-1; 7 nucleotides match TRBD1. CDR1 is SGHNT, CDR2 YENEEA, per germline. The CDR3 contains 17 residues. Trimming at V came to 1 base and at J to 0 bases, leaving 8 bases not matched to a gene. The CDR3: CASSLAQTGKVNTEAFF. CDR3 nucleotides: TGTGCCAGCAGCTTAGCCCAGACAGGGAAGGTGAACACTGAAGCTTTCTTT. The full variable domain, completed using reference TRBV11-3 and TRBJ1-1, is EAGVVQSPRYKIIEKKQPVAFWCNPISGHNTLYWYLQNLGQGPELLIRYENEEAVDDSQLPKDRFSAERLKGVDSTLKIQPAELGDSAVYLCASSLAQTGKVNTEAFFGQGTRLTVV.

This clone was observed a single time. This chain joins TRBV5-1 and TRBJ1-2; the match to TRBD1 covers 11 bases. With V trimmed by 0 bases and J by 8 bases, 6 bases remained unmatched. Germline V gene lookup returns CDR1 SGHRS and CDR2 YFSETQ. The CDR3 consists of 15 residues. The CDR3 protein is CASSLADRGPQGYTF. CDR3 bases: TGCGCCAGCAGCTTGGCGGACAGGGGGCCTCAGGGCTACACCTTC.

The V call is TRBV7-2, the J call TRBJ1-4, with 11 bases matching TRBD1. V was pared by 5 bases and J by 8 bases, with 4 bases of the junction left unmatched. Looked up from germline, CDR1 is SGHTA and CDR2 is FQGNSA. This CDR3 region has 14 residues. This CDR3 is CASSGQGAQEKLFF. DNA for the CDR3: TGTGCCAGCAGCGGACAGGGGGCGCAGGAAAAACTGTTTTTT.

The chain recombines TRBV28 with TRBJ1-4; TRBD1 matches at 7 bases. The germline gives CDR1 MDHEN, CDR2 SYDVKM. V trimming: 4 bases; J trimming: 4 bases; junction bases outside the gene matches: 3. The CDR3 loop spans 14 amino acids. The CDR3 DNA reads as TGTGCCAGCAGTTCCGGGACAGTTAATGAAAAACTGTTTTTT. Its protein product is CASSSGTVNEKLFF.

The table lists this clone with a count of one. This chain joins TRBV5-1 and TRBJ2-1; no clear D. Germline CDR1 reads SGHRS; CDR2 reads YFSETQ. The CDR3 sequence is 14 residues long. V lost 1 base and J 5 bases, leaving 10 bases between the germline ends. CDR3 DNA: TGCGCCAGCAGCTTGCGCGCGGCTGACAATGAGCAGTTCTTC. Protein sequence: CASSLRAADNEQFF.

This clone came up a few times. The CDR3 here is CASTNGGTGNSPLHF. The CDR3 DNA follows: TGTGCCAGCACCAACGGAGGGACAGGGAATTCACCCCTCCACTTT. The genes are TRBV28 and TRBJ1-6; TRBD1 agrees at 9 bases. CDR3 size: 15 residues. Per the germline V gene, CDR1 is MDHEN and CDR2 is SYDVKM. V lost 7 bases, J lost 7 bases, and 8 bases stayed unmatched.

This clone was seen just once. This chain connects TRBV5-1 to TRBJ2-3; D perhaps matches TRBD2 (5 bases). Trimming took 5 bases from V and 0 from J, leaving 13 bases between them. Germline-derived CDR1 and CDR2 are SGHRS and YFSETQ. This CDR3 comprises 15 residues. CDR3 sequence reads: CASRPSRPSTDTQYF. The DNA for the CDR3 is TGCGCCAGCAGACCTAGCCGACCTAGCACAGATACGCAGTATTTT.

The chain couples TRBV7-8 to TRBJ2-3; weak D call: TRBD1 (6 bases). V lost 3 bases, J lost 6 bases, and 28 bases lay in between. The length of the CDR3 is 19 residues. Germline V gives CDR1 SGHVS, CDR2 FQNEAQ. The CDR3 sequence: CASSFHGTLTGTPHDTQYF. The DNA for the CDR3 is TGTGCCAGCAGCTTCCACGGGACATTAACCGGGACGCCTCACGATACGCAGTATTTT.

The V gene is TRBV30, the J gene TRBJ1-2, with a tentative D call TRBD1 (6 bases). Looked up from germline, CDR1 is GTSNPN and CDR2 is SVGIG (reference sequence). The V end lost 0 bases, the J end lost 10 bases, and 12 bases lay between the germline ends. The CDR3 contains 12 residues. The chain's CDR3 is CAWSVTGTYYTF. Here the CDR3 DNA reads TGTGCCTGGAGTGTAACCGGGACATACTACACCTTC.

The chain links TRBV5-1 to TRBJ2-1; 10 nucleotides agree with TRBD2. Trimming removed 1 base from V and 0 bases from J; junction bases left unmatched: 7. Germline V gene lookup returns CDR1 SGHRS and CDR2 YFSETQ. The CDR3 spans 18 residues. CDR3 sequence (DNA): TGCGCCAGCAGCTTGTTGCCTAGCGGGAGTTTCTCCTACAATGAGCAGTTCTTC. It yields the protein CASSLLPSGSFSYNEQFF.

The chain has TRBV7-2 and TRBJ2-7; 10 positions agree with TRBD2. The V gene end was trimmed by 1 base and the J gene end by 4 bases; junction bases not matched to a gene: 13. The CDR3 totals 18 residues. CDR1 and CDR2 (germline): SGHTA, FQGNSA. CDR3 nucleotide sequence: TGTGCCAGCAGCTTAGTTCCAGGACTAGCGGCACAGGGGTACGAGCAGTACTTC. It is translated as CASSLVPGLAAQGYEQYF.

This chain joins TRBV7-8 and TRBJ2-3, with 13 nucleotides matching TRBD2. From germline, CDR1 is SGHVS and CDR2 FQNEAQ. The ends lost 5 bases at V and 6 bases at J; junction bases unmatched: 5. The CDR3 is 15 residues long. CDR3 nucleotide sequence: TGTGCCAGCAGCCCCAGACTAGCGGGAGGTGATACGCAGTATTTT. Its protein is CASSPRLAGGDTQYF. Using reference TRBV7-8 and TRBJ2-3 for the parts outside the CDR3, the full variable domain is GAGVSQSPRYKVAKRGQDVALRCDPISGHVSLFWYQQALGQGPEFLTYFQNEAQLDKSGLPSDRFFAERPEGSVSTLKIQRTQQEDSAVYLCASSPRLAGGDTQYFGPGTRLTVL.